This T cell receptor beta chain emerged from a study of molecular identifiers for immune sequencing clone quantification. This clonotype appeared a few times. It may be a read error: a sequence one base away is much more abundant. This CDR3 contains 13 residues. The germline gives CDR1 SGHDN, CDR2 FVKESK. V was cut by 1 base and J by 9 bases, with 12 bases left in between. TCRdb called the PCR reads again in MiXCR, with one record for every CDR3 protein. The sample shows about 9,800 distinct CDR3 sequences, just under 20% of them seen only once. This sequence joins TRBV14 and TRBJ2-5; D perhaps matches TRBD2 (5 bases). The sequenced sample consisted of naive CD8+ T cells from blood, with Jurkat cell RNA spiked in. The subset is: FACS-sorted CD8+CD4-CCR7+CD45RA+ naive T cells. This TCR came from a human donor in good health. Some libraries in this study had Jurkat cell RNA spiked in. This chain's CDR3 is CASSQGVGKAQYF. The DNA of the CDR3 is TGTGCCAGCAGCCAAGGGGTCGGGAAGGCCCAGTACTTC.